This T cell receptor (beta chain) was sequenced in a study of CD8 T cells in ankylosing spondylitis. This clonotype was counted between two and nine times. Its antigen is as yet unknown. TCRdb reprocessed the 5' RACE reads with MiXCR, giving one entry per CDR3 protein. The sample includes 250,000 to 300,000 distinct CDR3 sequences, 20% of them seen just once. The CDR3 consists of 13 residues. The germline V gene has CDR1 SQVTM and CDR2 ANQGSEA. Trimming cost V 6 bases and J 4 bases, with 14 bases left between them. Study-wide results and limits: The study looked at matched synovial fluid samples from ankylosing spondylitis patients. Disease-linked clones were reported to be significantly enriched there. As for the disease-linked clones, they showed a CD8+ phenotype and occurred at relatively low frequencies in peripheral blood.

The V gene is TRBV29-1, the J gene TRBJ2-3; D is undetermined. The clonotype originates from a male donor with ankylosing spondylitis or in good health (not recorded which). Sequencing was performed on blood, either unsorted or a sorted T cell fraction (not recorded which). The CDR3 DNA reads TGCAGCGTAGCGAAGGGTATTGCAGATACGCAGTATTTT. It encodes CSVAKGIADTQYF.